This T cell receptor beta chain was profiled in a study of blood T cells in healthy people across ages. The authors ran a second PCR of 7 to 11 cycles using a sample-barcoded 5' primer and a J-beta primer mix. TCRdb passed the 5' RACE reads through MiXCR, listing each CDR3 protein once. Of about 900,000 distinct CDR3 sequences in the sample, about 44% were seen once. In the case of this clonotype: At one end the junction does not follow the germline gene, possibly because of a read error.

Germline CDR1 reads LGHDT; CDR2 reads YNNKEL (reference sequence). The CDR3 extends over 14 amino acids. The TCR originated in a man aged 25-45 years in good health. Sequenced: blood. The rearrangement uses TRBV3-1 and TRBJ2-1, with TRBD2 matching 8 bases. For the CDR3, the DNA is TGTGCCGGCAGCCACAGCGGGGGTTACAATGAGCAGTTCTTC. Translating gives CAGSHSGGYNEQFF.